This entry lists 27 T cell receptor beta chains sequenced from one sample in a study of shared clonotypes between healthy human individuals. Clones were read by immunoSEQ multiplex PCR, and TCRdb kept only the in-frame ones, dropping some. The sample has approximately 1,500,000 clones, 95% to 99% seen once. The sequencing sample was made of naive CD4+ T cells sorted from blood. The subset: CD45RA+ positively selected. The receptors stem from a man aged 25 to 40 in good health.

The chain combines TRBV15 with TRBJ1-2, with 8 bases matching TRBD1. There are 15 residues in the CDR3. The junction had 8 bases not matched to a gene; V was cut back by 2 bases and J by 6 bases. Germline V lookup: CDR1 LNHNV, CDR2 YYDKDF (reference sequence). CDR3 amino acids: CATSRSSGTGHGYTF. As DNA, the CDR3 is TGTGCCACCAGCAGATCATCCGGGACAGGACATGGCTACACCTTC.

This rearrangement joins TRBV5-5 to TRBJ1-5; no reliable D call. The CDR3 length is 17 residues. Trimming took 0 bases from V and 2 from J, leaving 15 bases between them. CDR1 and CDR2 from the germline V gene are SGHKS and YYEKEE (reference sequence). The CDR3 nucleotides are TGTGCCAGCAGCTTGGAAGCAGAAGCCTTCGGCAATCAGCCCCAGCATTTT. This encodes CASSLEAEAFGNQPQHF.

The chain carries TRBV29-1 and TRBJ1-1; TRBD1 agrees at 9 bases. The CDR3 totals 14 residues. Germline CDR1 SQVTM, CDR2 ANQGSEA. J lost 1 base, V lost 5 bases, and 5 bases had no gene match. CDR3 in amino acids: CSVYTGGQNTEAFF. Written as DNA, the CDR3 is TGCAGCGTTTATACAGGGGGCCAGAACACTGAAGCTTTCTTT.

Note on this clone: Other DNA variants within this sample encode the same CDR3. The rearrangement joins TRBV5-1 to TRBJ2-7; maybe TRBD1 (6 bases). V dropped 3 bases and J dropped 4 bases, with 8 bases sitting between them. Germline V gene lookup returns CDR1 SGHRS and CDR2 YFSETQ. CDR3 size: 12 residues. This CDR3 reads CASSSQGYEQYF. CDR3 sequence (DNA): TGCGCCAGCAGCTCACAGGGTTACGAGCAGTACTTC.

With regard to this clone: The identical CDR3 is also encoded by other nucleotide sequences in the sample. The genes are TRBV4-3 and TRBJ2-2; unclear D gene. This CDR3 spans 13 amino acids. Deletions cut 0 bases from V and 5 bases from J, with 4 bases between. From germline, CDR1 is LGHNA and CDR2 YSLEER. CDR3 nucleotide sequence: TGCGCCAGCAGCCAAGATAGGACCGGGGAGCTGTTTTTT. Translated, it gives CASSQDRTGELFF.

The chain combines TRBV27 with TRBJ1-5, with D possibly TRBD1 on 5 matching bases. The germline V and J ends were trimmed by 5 bases and 0 bases, with 14 bases remaining between them. This CDR3 has 16 residues. CDR1 MNHEY and CDR2 SMNVEV come from the germline V gene (reference sequence). CDR3 amino acids: CASSPRWGGSNQPQHF. In DNA form, the CDR3 reads TGTGCCAGCAGTCCCCGTTGGGGCGGTAGCAATCAGCCCCAGCATTTT.

J is TRBJ2-2 and V is TRBV7-9; D remains ambiguous. The CDR3 covers 12 residues. Germline CDR1 and CDR2: SEHNR and FQNEAQ (reference sequence). Trimming took off 3 bases at V and 7 bases at J, with 6 bases between the two ends. CDR3 loop: CASSLVVGELFF. The CDR3 coding sequence is TGTGCCAGCAGCTTGGTCGTCGGGGAGCTGTTTTTT.

This sequence joins TRBV29-1 and TRBJ1-1; D is unresolved. This CDR3 is 14 amino acids long. Germline CDR1 SQVTM, CDR2 ANQGSEA. The V end lost 4 bases, the J end lost 4 bases, and 16 bases lay between the germline ends. This CDR3 is CSVVYTGVGTEAFF. The CDR3 nucleotides are TGCAGCGTTGTTTATACCGGAGTGGGCACTGAAGCTTTCTTT.

On this clone itself: This same CDR3 is encoded by further DNA sequences in the sample. V and J are TRBV5-1 and TRBJ2-5; tentative D call: TRBD2 (5 bases). Germline V gives CDR1 SGHRS, CDR2 YFSETQ. CDR3 length: 14 residues. V was shortened by 0 bases and J by 1 base, with 7 bases between the two germline ends. The CDR3 DNA is TGCGCCAGCAGCTTGGGTGGACTCCAAGAGACCCAGTACTTC. Its translation is CASSLGGLQETQYF.

The chain carries TRBV6-1 and TRBJ2-5, with TRBD2 as a possible D gene (6 bases). CDR3 length: 14 residues. CDR1 and CDR2 (germline): MNHNS, SASEGT. The V end was cut by 6 bases, the J end by 2 bases, with 13 bases between. The CDR3 region has the DNA TGTGCCAGCAGGCACCCGGGGGTACAAGAGACCCAGTACTTC. This sequence encodes CASRHPGVQETQYF.

The chain carries TRBV18 and TRBJ2-3; TRBD1 matches 7 bases. CDR1 KGHSH and CDR2 LQKENI come from the germline V gene. The CDR3 contains 17 residues. V was pared by 1 base and J by 1 base, with 8 bases of the junction left unmatched. The CDR3 nucleotides read TGTGCCAGCTCACCACTTCCCACAGGGGCCCGCACAGATACGCAGTATTTT. Translating gives CASSPLPTGARTDTQYF.

J is TRBJ1-2 and V is TRBV30; the D is unclear. Germline CDR1 GTSNPN, CDR2 SVGIG (reference sequence). V was trimmed by 1 base and J by 7 bases, leaving 7 bases between them. The CDR3 is made up of 11 amino acids. The CDR3 DNA sequence: TGTGCCTGGAGTGCCCACCTTGGCTACACCTTC. Translation: CAWSAHLGYTF.

This chain connects TRBV7-2 to TRBJ2-1; TRBD1 is a possible D gene (6 bases). CDR3 size: 16 residues. Germline CDR1 is SGHTA and CDR2 is FQGNSA. Between the trimmed V and J ends, which lost 3 bases and 0 bases, there was a span of 12 bases. CDR3 amino acids: CASSLWGLSSYNEQFF. DNA for the CDR3: TGTGCCAGCAGCTTGTGGGGGCTGAGCTCCTACAATGAGCAGTTCTTC.

The chain has TRBV5-6 and TRBJ2-3; D ambiguous. The V and J ends lost 1 base and 3 bases respectively, with 6 bases between them. Germline V gives CDR1 SGHDT, CDR2 YYEEEE. This CDR3 is built from 13 residues. CDR3 sequence: CASSLFATDTQYF. CDR3 coding DNA: TGTGCCAGCAGCTTGTTTGCAACAGATACGCAGTATTTT.

The rearrangement uses TRBV5-1 and TRBJ1-1, with D possibly matching TRBD1 (5 bases). This CDR3 has 17 amino acids. The germline V gene encodes CDR1 SGHRS and CDR2 YFSETQ. V was trimmed by 0 bases and J by 0 bases, leaving 15 bases between them. For the CDR3, the DNA is TGCGCCAGCAGCTTGGTAGCGGGGCCTGGGGTGAACACTGAAGCTTTCTTT. This gives the protein CASSLVAGPGVNTEAFF.

The rearrangement uses TRBV4-1 and TRBJ1-4; 8 positions match TRBD1. J gave up 8 bases and V 0 bases, and 5 bases lay outside the gene matches. The CDR3 covers 15 residues. CDR1 is MGHRA, CDR2 YSYEKL, per germline. The CDR3 DNA is TGCGCCAGCAGCCAAGATCGGGACAGGTACGAAAAACTGTTTTTT. It yields the protein CASSQDRDRYEKLFF.

This chain uses TRBV7-9 with TRBJ1-2; D ambiguous. Per the germline V gene, CDR1 is SEHNR and CDR2 is FQNEAQ (reference sequence). V was cut by 1 base and J by 5 bases, with 11 bases left in between. The CDR3 covers 14 residues. CDR3 nucleotides: TGTGCCAGCAGCTTAGGTATTCAGGATTATGGCTACACCTTC. Amino acid sequence: CASSLGIQDYGYTF.

The chain joins TRBV2 to TRBJ2-7; 7 bases are shared with TRBD2. CDR1 SNHLY and CDR2 FYNNEI come from the germline V gene. With V trimmed by 4 bases and J by 3 bases, 6 bases remained unmatched. CDR3 length: 14 amino acids. The CDR3 region is CASSGGGSGYEQYF. DNA of the CDR3: TGTGCCAGCAGTGGTGGCGGGAGTGGCTACGAGCAGTACTTC. Using reference TRBV2 and TRBJ2-7 for the parts outside the CDR3, the full variable domain is EPEVTQTPSHQVTQMGQEVILRCVPISNHLYFYWYRQILGQKVEFLVSFYNNEISEKSEIFDDQFSVERPDGSNFTLKIRSTKLEDSAMYFCASSGGGSGYEQYFGPGTRLTVT.

In this sample, this clone turned up once. The chain employs TRBV6-5 and TRBJ1-1; weak D call: TRBD1 (5 bases). CDR1 and CDR2 (germline): MNHEY, SVGAGI. The CDR3 is 14 residues long. The V and J ends lost 2 bases and 7 bases respectively, with 14 bases between them. The CDR3 region is CASSYVGHLNEAFF. The CDR3 DNA follows: TGTGCCAGCAGTTACGTAGGACACCTTAATGAAGCTTTCTTT.

In nucleotides, the CDR3 is TGTGCCAGCAGCGTTCGATCGGGGTGGGACACAGATACGCAGTATTTT. Protein sequence: CASSVRSGWDTDTQYF. The chain is built from TRBV5-4 and TRBJ2-3; a possible D gene is TRBD2 (5 bases). V lost 4 bases and J lost 2, with 17 bases in between. The CDR3 consists of 16 residues. From germline, CDR1 is SGHNT and CDR2 YYREEE (reference sequence).

The J gene is TRBJ1-2, the V gene TRBV7-3; perhaps TRBD1 as D (5 bases). Trimming pared 2 bases from V and 7 bases from J, leaving 11 bases between. This CDR3 has 13 amino acids. Per germline, CDR1 SGHTA and CDR2 FQGTGA. CDR3 DNA sequence: TGTGCCAGCAGCTTATCGGGGGAGGTTGGCTACACCTTC. This gives the protein CASSLSGEVGYTF.

As for this clone: The junction and the germline gene differ at one end; a read error may be behind it. The same CDR3 can be traced to other DNA sequences in this sample. The V gene is TRBV18, the J gene TRBJ2-2; D is unresolved. CDR3 length equals 13 residues. CDR1 is KGHSH, CDR2 LQKENI, per germline. Here the CDR3 reads CASSPPNAGELFF. The CDR3 DNA reads as TGTGCCAGCTCACCACCGAACGCCGGGGAGCTGTTTTTT. Drawing the rest from reference TRBV18 and TRBJ2-2, the complete variable domain is NAGVMQNPRHLVRRRGQEARLRCSPMKGHSHVYWYRQLPEEGLKFMVYLQKENIIDESGMPKERFSAEFPKEGPSILRIQQVVRGDSAAYFCASSPPNAGELFFGEGSRLTVL.

J is TRBJ2-5 and V is TRBV7-9; D may be TRBD1 (5 bases). This CDR3 has 13 residues. Germline CDR1 and CDR2: SEHNR and FQNEAQ (reference sequence). Trimming cost V 1 base and J 5 bases, with 8 bases left between them. The CDR3 nucleotides are TGTGCCAGCAGCTTAGAGGGGTCGGAGACCCAGTACTTC. This encodes CASSLEGSETQYF. Complete variable domain (other parts from reference TRBV7-9 and TRBJ2-5): DTGVSQNPRHKITKRGQNVTFRCDPISEHNRLYWYRQTLGQGPEFLTYFQNEAQLEKSRLLSDRFSAERPKGSFSTLEIQRTEQGDSAMYLCASSLEGSETQYFGPGTRLLVL.

The V call is TRBV18, the J call TRBJ2-1, with 7 bases that match TRBD2. The CDR3 consists of 14 residues. CDR1 KGHSH and CDR2 LQKENI come from the germline V gene. V lost 10 bases, J lost 5 bases, and 11 bases stayed unmatched. The CDR3 bases are TGTGCCAACGCAGCGGGGATAAAGAACAATGAGCAGTTCTTC. Its protein product is CANAAGIKNNEQFF.

The DNA for the CDR3 is TGTGCCACCAGCAGCGGTACCGCAACTAATGAAAAACTGTTTTTT. Protein product: CATSSGTATNEKLFF. V gene TRBV15 combines with J gene TRBJ1-4; D unresolved. Trimming stripped 3 bases from V and 0 bases from J, with 8 bases between. Germline V gene data show CDR1 as LNHNV and CDR2 as YYDKDF (reference sequence). The CDR3 spans 15 residues.

The V and J genes are TRBV9 and TRBJ1-5; no definite D call. V was pared by 0 bases and J by 10 bases, with 11 bases between. The CDR3 contains 13 residues. Germline V gene data show CDR1 as SGDLS and CDR2 as YYNGEE. The CDR3 sequence: CASSVGHNGPQHF. CDR3 bases: TGTGCCAGCAGCGTAGGTCATAATGGACCCCAGCATTTT.

The chain links TRBV6-5 to TRBJ1-3; D call uncertain. Germline assignment: CDR1 MNHEY and CDR2 SVGAGI. The length of the CDR3 is 14 residues. The V and J ends lost 0 bases and 7 bases respectively, with 10 bases between them. CDR3 DNA sequence: TGTGCCAGCAGTTACTCAGTTGGGAGGAACACCATATATTTT. Its translation: CASSYSVGRNTIYF.